This T cell receptor beta chain came from a study of CD8 T cells in Susac syndrome. This clonotype has just one count. The authors reverse transcribed roughly 0.5 to 1 ug RNA with random hexamers. TCRdb analysed the immunoSEQ multiplex PCR reads with MiXCR anew, one entry per CDR3 protein. The sample includes tens of thousands of distinct CDR3 sequences, under 96% of them seen just once. Germline V gives CDR1 MDHEN, CDR2 SYDVKM. The CDR3 has 14 residues. The germline V and J ends were trimmed by 3 bases and 5 bases, with 14 bases remaining between them. The sequencing input was CD4+ T cells from PBMCs. The sequence was collected from a human donor with multiple sclerosis. The V call is TRBV28, the J call TRBJ2-7, with D perhaps given as TRBD1 or TRBD2 (6 bases each). CDR3 DNA sequence: TGTGCCAGCAGTTTGTCTACAGGGAGGCACGAGCAGTACTTC. Protein product: CASSLSTGRHEQYF. Complete variable domain (other parts from reference TRBV28 and TRBJ2-7): DVKVTQSSRYLVKRTGEKVFLECVQDMDHENMFWYRQDPGLGLRLIYFSYDVKMKEKGDIPEGYSVSREKKERFSLILESASTNQTSMYLCASSLSTGRHEQYFGPGTRLTVT.